The following is a TCR beta chain sequence with its context. Its antigen is still unknown. The study reverse transcribed the entire isolated RNA, so it sequenced expressed TCRB transcripts. Regulatory, naive and central memory T cell samples averaged approximately 3.8 million reads. Only in-frame clones appear in the TCRdb table, and some are missing; sequencing was by immunoSEQ multiplex PCR. The data contain around 350,000 clones, roughly 12% of them seen just once; the ten biggest clones take up about 0.017%. This specimen belongs to a study of beta chain features in type 1 diabetes. Whole-study results and caveats: A greater similarity of naive, central memory and Treg TCRB repertoires was seen among patients than among healthy donors. cDNA sequencing could over-represent cells with high TCR expression.

The source material was naive CD4+ T cells from blood. The clonotype was recovered from a young man in good health.

The DNA of the CDR3 is TGTGCCATCAGTGAGTTACAAGAAAGCACAGATACGCAGTATTTT. Amino acids: CAISELQESTDTQYF. The chain joins TRBV10-3 to TRBJ2-3; no firm D call. The V gene's germline CDR1 is ENHRY and CDR2 SYGVKD. Trimming removed 1 base from V and 0 bases from J, with 8 bases in between. The CDR3 spans 15 residues.